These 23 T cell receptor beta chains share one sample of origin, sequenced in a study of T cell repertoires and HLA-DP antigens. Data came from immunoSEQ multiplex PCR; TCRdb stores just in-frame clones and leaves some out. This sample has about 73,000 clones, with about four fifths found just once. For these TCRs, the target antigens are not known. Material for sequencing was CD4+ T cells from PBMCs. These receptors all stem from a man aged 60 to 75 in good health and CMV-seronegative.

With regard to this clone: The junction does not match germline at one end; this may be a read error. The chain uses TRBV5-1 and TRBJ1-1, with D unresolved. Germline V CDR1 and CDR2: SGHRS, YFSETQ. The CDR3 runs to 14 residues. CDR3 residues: CASSLFTGNTEAFF. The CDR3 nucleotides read TGTGCCAGCAGCTTATTCACGGGAAACACTGAAGCTTTCTTT.

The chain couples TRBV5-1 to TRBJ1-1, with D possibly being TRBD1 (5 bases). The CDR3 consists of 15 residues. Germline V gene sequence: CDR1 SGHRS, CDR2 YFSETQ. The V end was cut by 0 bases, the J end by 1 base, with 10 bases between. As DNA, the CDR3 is TGCGCCAGCAGCTTGGGGCAGGGCTCGAACACTGAAGCTTTCTTT. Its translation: CASSLGQGSNTEAFF.

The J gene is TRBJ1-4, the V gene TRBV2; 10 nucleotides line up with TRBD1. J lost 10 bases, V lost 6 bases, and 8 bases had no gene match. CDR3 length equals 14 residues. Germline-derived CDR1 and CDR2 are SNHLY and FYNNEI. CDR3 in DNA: TGTGCCAGCAGCCTAGACAGGGGGCGCGGAAAACTGTTTTTT. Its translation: CASSLDRGRGKLFF.

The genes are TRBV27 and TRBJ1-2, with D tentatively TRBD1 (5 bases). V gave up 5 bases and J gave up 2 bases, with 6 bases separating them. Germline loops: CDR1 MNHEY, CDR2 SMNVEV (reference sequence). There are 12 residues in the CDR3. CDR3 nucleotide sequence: TGTGCCAGCAGTGCAGGGAACTATGGCTACACCTTC. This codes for CASSAGNYGYTF.

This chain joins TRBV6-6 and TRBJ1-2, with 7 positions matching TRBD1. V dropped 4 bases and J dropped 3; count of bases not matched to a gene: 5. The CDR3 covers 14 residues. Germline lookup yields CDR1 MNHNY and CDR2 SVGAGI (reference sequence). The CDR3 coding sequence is TGTGCCAGCAGTTGGAATGACAGGGACTATGGCTACACCTTC. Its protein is CASSWNDRDYGYTF.

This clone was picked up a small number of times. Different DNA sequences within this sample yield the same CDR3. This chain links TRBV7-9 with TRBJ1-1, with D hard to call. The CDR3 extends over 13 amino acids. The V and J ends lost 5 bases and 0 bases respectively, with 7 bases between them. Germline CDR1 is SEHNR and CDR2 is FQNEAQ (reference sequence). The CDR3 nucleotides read TGTGCCAGCAGCCTTGATATGAACACTGAAGCTTTCTTT. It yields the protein CASSLDMNTEAFF. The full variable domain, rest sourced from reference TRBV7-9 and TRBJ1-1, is DTGVSQNPRHKITKRGQNVTFRCDPISEHNRLYWYRQTLGQGPEFLTYFQNEAQLEKSRLLSDRFSAERPKGSFSTLEIQRTEQGDSAMYLCASSLDMNTEAFFGQGTRLTVV.

Written as DNA, the CDR3 is TGTGCCAGCAGCACGACGAAGAACACTGAAGCTTTCTTT. Protein product: CASSTTKNTEAFF. The chain combines TRBV11-3 with TRBJ1-1; no clear D. The CDR3 is 13 residues long. V was cut by 5 bases and J by 1 base, with 8 bases left in between. Germline-derived CDR1 and CDR2 are SGHNT and YENEEA.

The CDR3 sequence: CASSPNPTRVYNEQFF. DNA for the CDR3: TGTGCCAGCAGCCCGAATCCGACTAGGGTTTACAATGAGCAGTTCTTC. The chain links TRBV7-6 to TRBJ2-1, with D possibly being TRBD2 (6 bases). V shed 5 bases and J shed 4 bases, with 18 bases lying between them. The CDR3 loop spans 16 amino acids. Germline V gives CDR1 SGHVS, CDR2 FNYEAQ.

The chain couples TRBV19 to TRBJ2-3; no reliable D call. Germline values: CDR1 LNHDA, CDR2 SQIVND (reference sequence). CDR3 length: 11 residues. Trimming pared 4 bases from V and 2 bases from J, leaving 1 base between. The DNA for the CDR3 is TGTGCCAGTAGTAACACAGATACGCAGTATTTT. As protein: CASSNTDTQYF.

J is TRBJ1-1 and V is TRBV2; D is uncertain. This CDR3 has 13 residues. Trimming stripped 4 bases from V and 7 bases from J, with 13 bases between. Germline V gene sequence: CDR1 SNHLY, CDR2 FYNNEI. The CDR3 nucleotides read TGTGCCAGCAGTGGACCGAGGGTCGGTGAAGCTTTCTTT. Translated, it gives CASSGPRVGEAFF.

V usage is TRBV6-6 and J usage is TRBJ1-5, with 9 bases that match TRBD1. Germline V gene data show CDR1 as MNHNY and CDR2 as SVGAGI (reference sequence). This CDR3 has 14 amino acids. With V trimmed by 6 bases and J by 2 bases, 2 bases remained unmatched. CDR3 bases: TGTGCCAGCAGACAGGGGGCAGGCAATCAGCCCCAGCATTTT. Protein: CASRQGAGNQPQHF.

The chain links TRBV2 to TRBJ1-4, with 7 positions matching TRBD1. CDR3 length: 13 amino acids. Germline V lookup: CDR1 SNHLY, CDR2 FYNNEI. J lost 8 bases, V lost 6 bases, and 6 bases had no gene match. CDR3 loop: CASSRDRDEKLFF. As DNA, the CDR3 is TGTGCCAGCAGCCGCGACAGGGACGAAAAACTGTTTTTT.

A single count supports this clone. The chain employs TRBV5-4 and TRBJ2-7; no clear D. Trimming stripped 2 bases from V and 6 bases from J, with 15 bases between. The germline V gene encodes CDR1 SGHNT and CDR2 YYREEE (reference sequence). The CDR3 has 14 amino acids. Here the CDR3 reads CASSFSPAAAEQYV. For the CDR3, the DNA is TGTGCCAGCAGCTTTAGTCCGGCGGCTGCCGAGCAGTACGTC.

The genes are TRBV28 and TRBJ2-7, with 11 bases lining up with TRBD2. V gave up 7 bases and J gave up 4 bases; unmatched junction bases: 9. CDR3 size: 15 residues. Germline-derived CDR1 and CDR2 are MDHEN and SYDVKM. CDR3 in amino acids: CASIAGGPGQYEQYF. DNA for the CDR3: TGTGCCAGCATAGCGGGGGGGCCCGGGCAATACGAGCAGTACTTC.

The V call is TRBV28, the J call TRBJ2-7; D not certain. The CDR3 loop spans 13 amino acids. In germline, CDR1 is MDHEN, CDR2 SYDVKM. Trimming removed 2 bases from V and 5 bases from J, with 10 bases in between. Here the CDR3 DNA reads TGTGCCAGCAGTTTAGCCGGCAGCCACGAGCAGTACTTC. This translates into CASSLAGSHEQYF. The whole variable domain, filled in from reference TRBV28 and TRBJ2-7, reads DVKVTQSSRYLVKRTGEKVFLECVQDMDHENMFWYRQDPGLGLRLIYFSYDVKMKEKGDIPEGYSVSREKKERFSLILESASTNQTSMYLCASSLAGSHEQYFGPGTRLTVT.

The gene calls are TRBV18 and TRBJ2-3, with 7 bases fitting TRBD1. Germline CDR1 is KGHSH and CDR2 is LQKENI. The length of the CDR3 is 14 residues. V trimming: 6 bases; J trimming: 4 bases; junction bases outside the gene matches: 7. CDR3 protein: CASSRPQGADTQYF. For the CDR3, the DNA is TGTGCCAGCTCTCGACCCCAGGGGGCAGATACGCAGTATTTT.

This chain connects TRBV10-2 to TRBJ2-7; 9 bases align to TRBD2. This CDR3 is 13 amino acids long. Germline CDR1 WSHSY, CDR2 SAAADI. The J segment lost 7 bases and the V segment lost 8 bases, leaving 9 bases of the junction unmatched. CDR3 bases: TGCGCCAGCTCTACGGGCGGGAGGGGTGAGCAGTACGTC. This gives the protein CASSTGGRGEQYV.

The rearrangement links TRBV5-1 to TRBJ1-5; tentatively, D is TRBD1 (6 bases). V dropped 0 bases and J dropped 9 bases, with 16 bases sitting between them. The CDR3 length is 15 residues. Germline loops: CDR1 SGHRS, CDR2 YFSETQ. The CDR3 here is CASSLGTDQSGPQHF. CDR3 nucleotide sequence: TGCGCCAGCAGCTTGGGGACAGATCAATCAGGGCCCCAGCATTTT.

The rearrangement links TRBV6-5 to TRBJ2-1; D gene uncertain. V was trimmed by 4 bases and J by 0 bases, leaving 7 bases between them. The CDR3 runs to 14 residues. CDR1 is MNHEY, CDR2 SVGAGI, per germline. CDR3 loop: CASSFRSSYNEQFF. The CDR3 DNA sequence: TGTGCCAGCAGTTTTCGGTCCTCCTACAATGAGCAGTTCTTC.

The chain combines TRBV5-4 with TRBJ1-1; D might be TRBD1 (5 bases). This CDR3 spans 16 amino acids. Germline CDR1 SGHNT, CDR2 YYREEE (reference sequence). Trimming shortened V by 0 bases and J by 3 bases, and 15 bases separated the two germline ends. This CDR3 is CASSLAGQGRHTEAFF. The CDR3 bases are TGTGCCAGCAGCTTGGCTGGGCAGGGCAGGCACACTGAAGCTTTCTTT. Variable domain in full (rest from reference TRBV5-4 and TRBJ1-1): ETGVTQSPTHLIKTRGQQVTLRCSSQSGHNTVSWYQQALGQGPQFIFQYYREEENGRGNFPPRFSGLQFPNYSSELNVNALELDDSALYLCASSLAGQGRHTEAFFGQGTRLTVV.

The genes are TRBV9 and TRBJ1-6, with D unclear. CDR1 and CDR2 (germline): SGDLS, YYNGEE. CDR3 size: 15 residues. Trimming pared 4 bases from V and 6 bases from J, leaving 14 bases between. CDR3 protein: CASSTHEGINSPLHF. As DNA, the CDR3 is TGTGCCAGCAGCACCCATGAGGGAATTAATTCACCCCTCCACTTT.

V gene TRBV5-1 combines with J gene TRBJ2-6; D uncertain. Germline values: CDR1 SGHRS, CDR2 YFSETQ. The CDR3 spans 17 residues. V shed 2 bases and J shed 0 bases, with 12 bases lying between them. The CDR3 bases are TGCGCCAGCAGCTTAAGTGATAAGTCCTCTGGGGCCAACGTCCTGACTTTC. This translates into CASSLSDKSSGANVLTF.

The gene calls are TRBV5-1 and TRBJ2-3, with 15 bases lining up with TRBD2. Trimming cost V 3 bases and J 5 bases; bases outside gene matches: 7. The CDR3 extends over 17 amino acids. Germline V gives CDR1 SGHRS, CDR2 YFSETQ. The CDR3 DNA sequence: TGCGCCAGCAGCTCCGGACTAGCGGGAGGGCAGGGAGATACGCAGTATTTT. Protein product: CASSSGLAGGQGDTQYF.